The entry below gives a single TCR beta chain sequence along with its context. As yet, its antigen is unknown. Because the CDR3 is missing its conserved closing phenylalanine or tryptophan, this is likely a read error. TCRdb used MiXCR to reprocess the reads, holding one entry per CDR3 protein. The data hold hundreds of thousands of distinct CDR3 sequences, with approximately 40% observed a single time. This record belongs to a study of T cell repertoires in cytomegalovirus infection. Study-level points and caveats: Identification of carriers of CMV plus the relevant HLA was achieved through cumulative public TCR beta family frequency.

The CDR3 consists of 19 residues. V gave up 8 bases and J gave up 0 bases, with 23 bases separating them. Per the germline V gene, CDR1 is MNHNS and CDR2 is SASEGT. The receptor was derived from a human donor in good health (CMV status not recorded). Some clones in this sample may be carry-over from other donors' samples. The sequenced material came from PBMCs. The genes are TRBV6-1 and TRBJ2-6; unclear D gene. The CDR3 DNA is TGTGCCAGCCGGGTTAAAACTGCCTACGAAAACTCTGGGGCCAACGTCCTGACTTTA. It translates to CASRVKTAYENSGANVLTL.